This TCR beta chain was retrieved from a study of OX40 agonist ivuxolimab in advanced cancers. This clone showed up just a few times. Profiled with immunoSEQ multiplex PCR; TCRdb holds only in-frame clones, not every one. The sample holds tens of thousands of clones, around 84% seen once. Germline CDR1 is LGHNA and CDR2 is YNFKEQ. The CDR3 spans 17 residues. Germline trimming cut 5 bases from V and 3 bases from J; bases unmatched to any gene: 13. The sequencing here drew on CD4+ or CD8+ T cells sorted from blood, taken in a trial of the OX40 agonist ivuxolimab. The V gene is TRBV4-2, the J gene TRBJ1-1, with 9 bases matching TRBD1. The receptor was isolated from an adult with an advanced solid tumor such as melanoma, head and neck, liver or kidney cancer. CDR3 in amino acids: CASSRGRTGGEYTEAFF. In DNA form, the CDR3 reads TGTGCCAGCAGCAGGGGGAGAACAGGGGGCGAATACACTGAAGCTTTCTTT.